This entry lists 15 T cell receptor beta chains sequenced from one sample in a study of PD-1 blockade in classical Hodgkin lymphoma. The data were produced by immunoSEQ multiplex PCR, yet TCRdb's version contains in-frame clones alone and is incomplete. Among 25,000 to 35,000 clones listed, 60% to 75% were seen once. Relapse after autologous stem cell transplantation occurred in every patient, and brentuximab vedotin exposure varied. Sequenced material: peripheral blood mononuclear cells (PBMCs), taken before the second cycle of nivolumab. These receptors all stem from a human donor with classical Hodgkin lymphoma.

This clone appeared a single time. V usage is TRBV7-9 and J usage is TRBJ2-5; no definite D call. V lost 5 bases and J 5 bases, leaving 12 bases between the germline ends. Germline CDR1 reads SEHNR; CDR2 reads FQNEAQ (reference sequence). CDR3 length: 13 amino acids. DNA for the CDR3: TGTGCCAGCAGCCCGGCTAGGTATGAGACCCAGTACTTC. It is translated as CASSPARYETQYF.

The V and J genes are TRBV30 and TRBJ1-1; D gene ambiguous. Trimming shortened V by 0 bases and J by 5 bases, and 16 bases separated the two germline ends. Per germline, CDR1 GTSNPN and CDR2 SVGIG (reference sequence). This CDR3 region has 15 residues. CDR3 residues: CAWSVMSGIITEAFF. In DNA form, the CDR3 reads TGTGCCTGGAGTGTAATGTCGGGAATAATTACTGAAGCTTTCTTT.

This chain links TRBV7-9 with TRBJ2-3, with a weak D call TRBD1 (6 bases). Germline assignment: CDR1 SEHNR and CDR2 FQNEAQ (reference sequence). Trimming cost V 1 base and J 4 bases, with 12 bases left between them. The CDR3 totals 15 residues. The CDR3 DNA is TGTGCCAGCAGCTTAGACAGGGCCCTTCCAGATACGCAGTATTTT. It specifies CASSLDRALPDTQYF. Full variable domain (outside the CDR3, taken from reference TRBV7-9 and TRBJ2-3): DTGVSQNPRHKITKRGQNVTFRCDPISEHNRLYWYRQTLGQGPEFLTYFQNEAQLEKSRLLSDRFSAERPKGSFSTLEIQRTEQGDSAMYLCASSLDRALPDTQYFGPGTRLTVL.

Only a few counts were recorded for this clone. For the CDR3, the DNA is TGTGCCTCCTCCTTTGACAGACACTACGAGCAGTACTTC. This codes for CASSFDRHYEQYF. The rearrangement uses TRBV30 and TRBJ2-7; maybe TRBD1 (5 bases). Germline V gene lookup returns CDR1 GTSNPN and CDR2 SVGIG (reference sequence). The germline V and J ends were trimmed by 7 bases and 3 bases, with 16 bases remaining between them. The CDR3 contains 13 residues.

The genes are TRBV6-5 and TRBJ2-3; D is undetermined. The germline V and J ends were trimmed by 6 bases and 1 base, with 8 bases remaining between them. This CDR3 contains 13 residues. Germline V gene sequence: CDR1 MNHEY, CDR2 SVGAGI. DNA for the CDR3: TGTGCCAGCAGCCTAAGCGGCACAGATACGCAGTATTTT. Translating it yields CASSLSGTDTQYF.

The chain uses TRBV11-3 and TRBJ2-1, with unresolved D. The length of the CDR3 is 14 residues. Germline V CDR1 and CDR2: SGHNT, YENEEA. V was clipped by 0 bases and J by 7 bases, with 10 bases between them. CDR3 bases: TGTGCCAGCAGCTTAGATGGTCCGTGGAATGAGCAGTTCTTC. It encodes CASSLDGPWNEQFF.

V is TRBV4-3 and J is TRBJ2-7; D not certain. V lost 0 bases and J lost 5, with 11 bases in between. CDR1 is LGHNA, CDR2 YSLEER, per germline. The CDR3 runs 14 residues. The CDR3 protein is CASSQDGEGNEQYF. The DNA for the CDR3 is TGCGCCAGCAGCCAAGATGGGGAAGGAAACGAGCAGTACTTC.

The chain has TRBV7-2 and TRBJ1-5, with no clear D. Germline CDR1 reads SGHTA; CDR2 reads FQGNSA. The CDR3 has 14 amino acids. V was trimmed by 1 base and J by 5 bases, leaving 9 bases between them. CDR3 coding DNA: TGTGCCAGCAGCTTAGGTCCCGGTCATCAGCCCCAGCATTTT. This sequence encodes CASSLGPGHQPQHF.

This clone was counted once. This chain uses TRBV7-2 with TRBJ1-1, with D tentatively TRBD1 (5 bases). This CDR3 has 15 amino acids. V lost 5 bases, J lost 4 bases, and 17 bases lay in between. The germline gives CDR1 SGHTA, CDR2 FQGNSA. The CDR3 reads CASSTRVGAATEAFF. The CDR3 region has the DNA TGTGCCAGCAGCACTCGCGTCGGGGCGGCCACTGAAGCTTTCTTT.

The rearrangement links TRBV27 to TRBJ1-1; D is possibly TRBD1 (6 bases). CDR3 length: 15 residues. Trimming shortened V by 2 bases and J by 4 bases, and 14 bases separated the two germline ends. Germline V gene lookup returns CDR1 MNHEY and CDR2 SMNVEV (reference sequence). CDR3 region: CASSLKRGAPTEAFF. The CDR3 coding sequence is TGTGCCAGCAGTTTAAAGCGGGGGGCCCCCACTGAAGCTTTCTTT.

V usage is TRBV14 and J usage is TRBJ2-4, with a tentative D call TRBD1 (5 bases). Germline values: CDR1 SGHDN, CDR2 FVKESK. This CDR3 has 15 amino acids. Trimming took off 0 bases at V and 7 bases at J, with 13 bases between the two ends. CDR3 DNA: TGTGCCAGCAGCCAAGAAAAAGGGCAGGGTAACATTCAGTACTTC. This sequence encodes CASSQEKGQGNIQYF.

This clone appeared a few times. The J gene is TRBJ2-1, the V gene TRBV11-2; 8 positions agree with TRBD2. The CDR3 runs to 15 residues. The V segment lost 5 bases and the J segment 6 bases; nucleotides outside the gene matches: 9. Germline V gene sequence: CDR1 SGHAT, CDR2 FQNNGV. CDR3 sequence reads: CASSASLAELNEQFF. In DNA, the CDR3 is TGTGCCAGCAGCGCCTCACTAGCGGAGCTCAATGAGCAGTTCTTC.

The chain couples TRBV5-6 to TRBJ2-2, with D tentatively TRBD2 (6 bases). V was pared by 4 bases and J by 2 bases, with 18 bases between. Germline V gene lookup returns CDR1 SGHDT and CDR2 YYEEEE. The CDR3 covers 17 residues. The DNA of the CDR3 is TGTGCCAGCAGCCCAACTGCGGGAATAGAAAACACCGGGGAGCTGTTTTTT. Translation: CASSPTAGIENTGELFF.

V usage is TRBV5-1 and J usage is TRBJ1-2; 10 nucleotides align to TRBD1. This CDR3 is 16 amino acids long. Germline assignment: CDR1 SGHRS and CDR2 YFSETQ. Trimming took 5 bases from V and 8 from J; bases not matched to a gene: 15. Here the CDR3 reads CASRAGTGVSMEGYTF. The CDR3 DNA sequence: TGCGCCAGCAGGGCCGGGACAGGGGTCTCTATGGAAGGCTACACCTTC.

This chain links TRBV7-8 with TRBJ2-7; D might be TRBD1 or TRBD2, each matching 5 bases. Germline loops: CDR1 SGHVS, CDR2 FQNEAQ. The CDR3 loop spans 14 amino acids. V lost 6 bases, J lost 2 bases, and 14 bases lay in between. CDR3 in amino acids: CASSHGDGAYEQYF. CDR3 DNA sequence: TGTGCCAGCAGTCACGGGGACGGGGCCTACGAGCAGTACTTC.